Presented here are 9 T cell receptor beta chains from one specimen sequenced in a study of patients and donors after allogeneic stem cell transplantation. TCRdb reprocessed the RT-PCR reads with MiXCR, giving one entry per CDR3 protein. The sample includes over 150,000 distinct CDR3 sequences, 30% of them seen just once. What was sequenced was blood, either unsorted or a sorted T cell fraction (not recorded which). All receptors come from a human donor who was either an allogeneic HSCT recipient or a stem cell or donor lymphocyte infusion donor (not recorded which). It is not recorded whose cells these are; they may come from a transplant donor.

The chain joins TRBV18 to TRBJ2-2, with 11 bases lining up with TRBD1. V lost 0 bases, J lost 4 bases, and 7 bases stayed unmatched. The CDR3 loop spans 18 amino acids. Germline V gene data show CDR1 as KGHSH and CDR2 as LQKENI. The CDR3 region has the DNA TGTGCCAGCTCACCACCTACGGGACAGGGGGACGGCACCGGGGAGCTGTTTTTT. Translated: CASSPPTGQGDGTGELFF.

As DNA, the CDR3 is TGTGCCAGCAGTTTAGAAGGGTTTGGCAATCAGCCCCAGCATTTT. Translated, it gives CASSLEGFGNQPQHF. The genes are TRBV27 and TRBJ1-5, with D unresolved. The CDR3 covers 15 residues. Trimming shortened V by 2 bases and J by 2 bases, and 10 bases separated the two germline ends. Per the germline V gene, CDR1 is MNHEY and CDR2 is SMNVEV (reference sequence).

The genes are TRBV29-1 and TRBJ2-1; D unclear. Germline V gives CDR1 SQVTM, CDR2 ANQGSEA. V was shortened by 7 bases and J by 7 bases, with 8 bases between the two germline ends. The CDR3 is 10 residues long. The CDR3 coding sequence is TGCAGCGCCGTAACTAATGAGCAGTTCTTC. Its translation is CSAVTNEQFF.

This clonotype was detected many times. The V and J genes are TRBV19 and TRBJ1-1, with D perhaps TRBD1 (6 bases). There are 14 residues in the CDR3. Germline lookup yields CDR1 LNHDA and CDR2 SQIVND (reference sequence). The germline V and J ends were trimmed by 4 bases and 5 bases, with 14 bases remaining between them. CDR3 loop: CASSRGTPPTEAFF. As DNA, the CDR3 is TGTGCCAGTAGTAGGGGGACACCCCCTACTGAAGCTTTCTTT.

This clonotype has more than one count but fewer than ten. V usage is TRBV27 and J usage is TRBJ1-2; 7 bases match TRBD1. Germline V CDR1 and CDR2: MNHEY, SMNVEV (reference sequence). After removal of 6 bases from V and 4 bases from J, the junction contained 8 bases not matched to a gene. The CDR3 is 14 residues long. The CDR3 DNA follows: TGTGCCAGCAGCCGCGGACAGGCGGGCTATGGCTACACCTTC. Translation: CASSRGQAGYGYTF.

The chain joins TRBV9 to TRBJ2-2, with TRBD1 identical over 10 bases. The trim removed 2 bases at V and 5 bases at J, leaving 12 bases unmatched. There are 18 residues in the CDR3. Germline lookup yields CDR1 SGDLS and CDR2 YYNGEE. DNA of the CDR3: TGTGCCAGCAGCGTGTCCGGGACAGGGGTCACCCTGACCGGGGAGCTGTTTTTT. As protein: CASSVSGTGVTLTGELFF.

This clonotype was seen a handful of times. The V call is TRBV9, the J call TRBJ2-7, with 8 bases identical to TRBD1. Trimming took 0 bases from V and 1 from J; bases not matched to a gene: 9. Germline V gene sequence: CDR1 SGDLS, CDR2 YYNGEE. CDR3 length: 17 residues. The CDR3 loop reads CASSVGIGTGPSYEQYF. CDR3 nucleotides: TGTGCCAGCAGCGTAGGGATTGGGACAGGCCCTTCCTACGAGCAGTACTTC. Based on the CDR3 plus reference TRBV9 and TRBJ2-7, the full variable domain is DSGVTQTPKHLITATGQRVTLRCSPRSGDLSVYWYQQSLDQGLQFLIQYYNGEERAKGNILERFSAQQFPDLHSELNLSSLELGDSALYFCASSVGIGTGPSYEQYFGPGTRLTVT.

The CDR3 coding sequence is TGTGCCAGCAGTAAAGGGACAGGGGAAGAGACCCAGTACTTC. Amino acids: CASSKGTGEETQYF. The chain is built from TRBV6-2 or TRBV6-3 and TRBJ2-5, with 10 bases aligning to TRBD1. The CDR3 has 14 amino acids. After removal of 5 bases from V and 3 bases from J, the junction contained 3 bases not matched to a gene. Germline CDR1 and CDR2: MNHEY and SVGEGT.

In its sample, this clonotype was seen many times. This chain links TRBV5-6 with TRBJ1-5; D may be TRBD1 (6 bases). This CDR3 spans 14 amino acids. Trimming pared 1 base from V and 2 bases from J, leaving 7 bases between. The germline V gene encodes CDR1 SGHDT and CDR2 YYEEEE. In DNA, the CDR3 is TGTGCCAGCAGCTTGCACAGGGGCAATCAGCCCCAGCATTTT. As protein: CASSLHRGNQPQHF. Full variable domain (outside the CDR3, taken from reference TRBV5-6 and TRBJ1-5): DAGVTQSPTHLIKTRGQQVTLRCSPKSGHDTVSWYQQALGQGPQFIFQYYEEEERQRGNFPDRFSGHQFPNYSSELNVNALLLGDSALYLCASSLHRGNQPQHFGDGTRLSIL.